This note documents a single TCR beta chain sequence. Its antigen is unidentified. Germline CDR1 is SGHRS and CDR2 is YFSETQ. J gave up 8 bases and V 2 bases, and 4 bases lay outside the gene matches. The CDR3 is 14 amino acids. The sample comes from a study of blood T cells in healthy people across ages. Regarding the study as a whole: Older age coincided with a roughly linear decline in TCR beta diversity per million T cells.

Each donor gave approximately 9.5 milliliters of peripheral blood. Total RNA, at least 5.5 micrograms per sample, was extracted from PBMCs. With a J-beta primer mix and a sample-barcoded 5' primer, a second PCR ran about 6 to 11 cycles. TCRdb re-analysed the 5' RACE reads in MiXCR, keeping a single row per CDR3 protein. The profile covers 580,000 or so distinct CDR3 sequences, with 40% to 50% appearing a single time and roughly 24% taken by the ten largest. V is TRBV5-1 and J is TRBJ1-6; 7 bases are a match to TRBD1. The receptor's source is a man older than 75 in good health. The sample comprised blood. CDR3 in DNA: TGCGCCAGCAGCTTTACAGGGGATGATTCACCCCTCCACTTT. Amino acid sequence: CASSFTGDDSPLHF.